This T cell receptor (beta chain) was observed in a study of blood T cell repertoires in COVID-19 (dated by TCRdb to 2020 to 2022). Context from the whole study: The collaborator samples originated in the United States, Italy and Spain and spanned the acute and convalescent phases of COVID-19. Where available, HLA class I and class II types were obtained from metadata supplied by the sample provider rather than from assay-based typing. The samples were drawn from the first 160 participants of the ongoing ImmuneRACE study and from 950 to 1,500 subjects provided by 6 global collaborators. The repertoires were made available in a free public database intended to serve as a resource for research on the immune response to SARS-CoV-2. The prospective study material was composed of cDNA or gDNA derived from T cells, B-cell-depleted T cells, or PBMCs. The sample metadata nearly always contained a de-identified subject ID, COVID-19 status, age in years and sex. Deeply sampled blood TCRbeta repertoires from subjects exposed to, actively infected with, or recovered from COVID-19 were included in the dataset. Overall results and qualifications from the work: How much clinical and demographic metadata was included differed by source and by participant, and the metadata was provided uncurated.

The collaborating institutions used their own protocols to collect whole blood in K2EDTA tubes. For TCRbeta analysis, collaborators shipped samples as frozen whole blood, isolated PBMCs, or DNA extracted from either of those sample types. As to this clone: The antigen it recognizes is unknown. No much larger clone is present one base from it, and per-base qualities are unavailable.

The immunoSEQ Assay, a bias-controlled multiplex PCR, was used to amplify TCRbeta CDR3 regions from genomic DNA. As for the authors' bioinformatics: The number of nucleated cells in each sample was estimated from the amplification of reference gene primers within the assay. To quantify the absolute abundance of each unique TCRbeta CDR3 rearrangement, sequence reads were collapsed and filtered. Productive Simpson clonality was computed per sample as the square root of Simpson's diversity index over productive rearrangements. Entries here come from immuneACCESS through TCRdb and include only in-frame sequences with V and J called. Some clones fail to appear in such tables; in the studies checked, an unresolved V gene covers under half of the shortfall, and the cause of the remainder is unknown. V, J and clone size reflect that table, while D and trimming were determined from the DNA. Counted in this sample were about 270,000 clones; under 90% of them appeared once. The top ten clones comprise 3.1% of the sample.

According to the germline V gene (reference sequence), CDR1 reads LNHNV and CDR2 reads YYDKDF. V is cut back by 8 bases and J by 0 bases, with 5 bases in the junction unmatched. Counted from cysteine to phenylalanine, this CDR3 has 14 amino acids. Kept here is only the CDR3 DNA, which spans 42 bases and is read in frame from base 1. The sequence was obtained from a woman between 18 and 29 years old with acute or convalescent COVID-19. The receptor chain draws on TRBV15 and TRBJ2-3, and TRBD2 aligns with 7 junction nucleotides. The sequencing sample was made of peripheral blood. The CDR3 corresponds to CATSGGSSTDTQYF. The bases read TGTGCCACCTCGGGGGGTTCTAGCACAGATACGCAGTATTTT.